This T cell receptor (beta chain) originates from a study of T-cell reconstitution after alpha-beta-depleted transplantation in children. In its sample, this clonotype was seen many times. Its antigen is not identified. The authors prepared the TCRbeta library with unique molecular identifiers. Via MiXCR, TCRdb re-called the PCR reads, giving one row per CDR3 protein. The sample lists around 300,000 distinct CDR3 sequences, approximately 10% occurring once. The CDR3 length is 17 residues. Germline assignment: CDR1 MDHEN and CDR2 SYDVKM. The V segment lost 6 bases and the J segment 0 bases; nucleotides outside the gene matches: 11. The study, taken as a whole, reports: Expanded graft clones, several hundred of them, were reportedly the source of alpha-beta T cells about two months after transplant.

V is TRBV28 and J is TRBJ1-5; 7 bases agree with TRBD1. The sequence derives from a male patient aged 2 to 10 who had a stem cell transplant for chronic granulomatous disease, so the T cells may come from the graft donor. This material consisted of peripheral blood, taken 180 days after TCRalphabeta/CD19-depleted stem cell transplant. For the CDR3, the DNA is TGTGCCAGCAGAGGCAGGGGGGTCGGATATAGCAATCAGCCCCAGCATTTT. Protein: CASRGRGVGYSNQPQHF.